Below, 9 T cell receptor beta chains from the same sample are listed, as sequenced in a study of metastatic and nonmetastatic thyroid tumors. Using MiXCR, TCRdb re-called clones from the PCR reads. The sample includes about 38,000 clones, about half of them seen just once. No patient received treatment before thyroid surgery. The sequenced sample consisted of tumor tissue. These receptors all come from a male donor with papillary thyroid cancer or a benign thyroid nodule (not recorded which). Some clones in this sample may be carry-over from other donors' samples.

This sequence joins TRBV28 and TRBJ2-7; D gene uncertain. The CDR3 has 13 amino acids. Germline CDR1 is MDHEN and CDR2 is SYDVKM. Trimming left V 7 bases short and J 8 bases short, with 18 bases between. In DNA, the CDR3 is TGTGCCAGCACTTCCCTACTCAAACGGAAGCAGTACTTC. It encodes CASTSLLKRKQYF.

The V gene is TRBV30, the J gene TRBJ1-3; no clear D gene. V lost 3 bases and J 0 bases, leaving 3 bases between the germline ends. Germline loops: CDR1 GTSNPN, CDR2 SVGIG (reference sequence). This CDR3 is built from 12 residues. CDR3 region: CAWSPSGNTIYF. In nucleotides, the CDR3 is TGTGCCTGGAGCCCCTCTGGAAACACCATATATTTT. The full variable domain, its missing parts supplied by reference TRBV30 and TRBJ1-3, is SQTIHQWPATLVQPVGSPLSLECTVEGTSNPNLYWYRQAAGRGLQLLFYSVGIGQISSEVPQNLSASRPQDRQFILSSKKLLLSDSGFYLCAWSPSGNTIYFGEGSWLTVV.

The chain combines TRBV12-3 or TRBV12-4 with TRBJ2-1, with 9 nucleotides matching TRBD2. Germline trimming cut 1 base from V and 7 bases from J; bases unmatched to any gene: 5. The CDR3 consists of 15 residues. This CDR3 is CASSLVSGGGNEQFF. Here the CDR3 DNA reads TGTGCCAGCAGTTTAGTTAGCGGGGGAGGAAATGAGCAGTTCTTC.

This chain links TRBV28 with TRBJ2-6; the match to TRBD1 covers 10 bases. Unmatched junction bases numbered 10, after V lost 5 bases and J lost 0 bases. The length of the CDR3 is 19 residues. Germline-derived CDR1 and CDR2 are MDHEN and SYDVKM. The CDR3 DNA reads TGTGCCAGCAGTACACAACGGGACAGGGGAACCTCTGGGGCCAACGTCCTGACTTTC. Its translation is CASSTQRDRGTSGANVLTF.

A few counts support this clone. In DNA form, the CDR3 reads TGTGCCAGTAGTATAGGGGCAGGGTTTCAGCCCCAGCATTTT. This encodes CASSIGAGFQPQHF. The chain links TRBV19 to TRBJ1-5, with a possible D match to TRBD1 (5 bases). The CDR3 loop spans 14 amino acids. In germline, CDR1 is LNHDA, CDR2 SQIVND (reference sequence). Trimming took off 1 base at V and 6 bases at J, with 10 bases between the two ends.

CDR3 DNA sequence: TGTGCCAGCAGCGTAGGAGGGGCTAACATTTATGGCTACACCTTC. As protein: CASSVGGANIYGYTF. V is TRBV9 and J is TRBJ1-2, with a weak D call TRBD1 (5 bases). Germline V lookup: CDR1 SGDLS, CDR2 YYNGEE. This CDR3 contains 15 residues. V was trimmed by 0 bases and J by 5 bases, leaving 14 bases between them. The full variable domain, in which reference TRBV9 and TRBJ1-2 provide the parts outside the CDR3, is DSGVTQTPKHLITATGQRVTLRCSPRSGDLSVYWYQQSLDQGLQFLIQYYNGEERAKGNILERFSAQQFPDLHSELNLSSLELGDSALYFCASSVGGANIYGYTFGSGTRLTVV.

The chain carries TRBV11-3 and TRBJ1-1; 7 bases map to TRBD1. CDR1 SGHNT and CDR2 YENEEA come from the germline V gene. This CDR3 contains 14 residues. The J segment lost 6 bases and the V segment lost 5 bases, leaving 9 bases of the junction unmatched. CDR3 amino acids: CASSQTGTVSEAFF. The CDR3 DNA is TGTGCCAGCAGCCAAACCGGGACAGTGTCTGAAGCTTTCTTT.

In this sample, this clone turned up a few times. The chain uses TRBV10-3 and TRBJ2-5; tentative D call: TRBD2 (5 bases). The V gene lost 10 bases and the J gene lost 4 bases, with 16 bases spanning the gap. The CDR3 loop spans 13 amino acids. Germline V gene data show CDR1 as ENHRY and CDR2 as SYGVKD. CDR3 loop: CASRTGWAETQYF. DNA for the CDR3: TGTGCCAGCCGGACGGGATGGGCAGAGACCCAGTACTTC.

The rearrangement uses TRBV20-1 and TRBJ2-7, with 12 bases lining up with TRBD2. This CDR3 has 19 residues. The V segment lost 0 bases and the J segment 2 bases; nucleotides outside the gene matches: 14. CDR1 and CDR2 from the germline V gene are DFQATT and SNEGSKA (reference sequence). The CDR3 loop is CSARDLTSGRTGEAYEQYF. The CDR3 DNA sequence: TGCAGTGCTAGAGATTTGACTAGCGGGAGAACTGGGGAAGCCTACGAGCAGTACTTC.